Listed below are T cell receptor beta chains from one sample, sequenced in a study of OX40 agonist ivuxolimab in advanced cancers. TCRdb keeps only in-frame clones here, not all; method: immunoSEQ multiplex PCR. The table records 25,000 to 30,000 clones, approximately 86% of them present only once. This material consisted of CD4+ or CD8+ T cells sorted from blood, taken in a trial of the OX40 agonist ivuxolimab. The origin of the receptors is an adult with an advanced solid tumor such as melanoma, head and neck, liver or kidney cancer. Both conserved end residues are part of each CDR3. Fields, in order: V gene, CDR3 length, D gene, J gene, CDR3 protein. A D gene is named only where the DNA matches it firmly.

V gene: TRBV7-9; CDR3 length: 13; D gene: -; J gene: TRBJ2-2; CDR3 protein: CAEGSLDTGELFF
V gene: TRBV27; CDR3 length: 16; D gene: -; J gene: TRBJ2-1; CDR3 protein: CASSSPWGGAVNEQFF
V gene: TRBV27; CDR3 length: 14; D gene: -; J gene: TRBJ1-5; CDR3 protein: CASSPRRNGQPQHF
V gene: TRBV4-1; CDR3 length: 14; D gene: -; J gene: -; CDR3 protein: CASSRGASPSEQYF
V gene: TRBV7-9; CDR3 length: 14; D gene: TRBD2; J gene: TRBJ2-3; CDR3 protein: CASSSREDEDTQYF
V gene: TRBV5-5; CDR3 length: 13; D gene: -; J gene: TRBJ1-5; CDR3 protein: CASSLVDNQPQHF
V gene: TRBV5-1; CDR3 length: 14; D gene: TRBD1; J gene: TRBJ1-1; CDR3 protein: CASSLQGVGDEAFF
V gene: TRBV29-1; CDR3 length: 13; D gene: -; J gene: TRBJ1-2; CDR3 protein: CSVKGGTGGGYTF
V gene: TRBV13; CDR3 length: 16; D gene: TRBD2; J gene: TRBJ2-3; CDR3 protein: CASSPTGTKHTDTQYF
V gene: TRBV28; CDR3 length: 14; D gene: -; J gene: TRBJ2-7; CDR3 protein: CASSPGWRSYEQYF
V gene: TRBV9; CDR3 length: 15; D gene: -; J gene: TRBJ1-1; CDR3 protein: CASSANTGMNTEAFF
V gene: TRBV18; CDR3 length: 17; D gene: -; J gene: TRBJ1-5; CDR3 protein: CASSPRAPQAYNQPQHF
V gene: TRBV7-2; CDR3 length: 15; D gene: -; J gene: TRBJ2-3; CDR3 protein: CASSLGVRGTDTQYF
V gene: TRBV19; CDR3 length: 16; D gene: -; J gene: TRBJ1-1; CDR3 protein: CASSNTQGKGNTEAFF
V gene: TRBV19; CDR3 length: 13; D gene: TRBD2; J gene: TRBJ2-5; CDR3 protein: CASSKGLAETQYF
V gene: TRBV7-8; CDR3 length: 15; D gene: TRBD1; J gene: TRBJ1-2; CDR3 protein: CASTPSPGQGDGYTF
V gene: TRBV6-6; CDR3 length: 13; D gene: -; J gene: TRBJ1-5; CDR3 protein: CASRLQESQPQHF
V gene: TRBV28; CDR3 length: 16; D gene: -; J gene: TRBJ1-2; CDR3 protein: CASSHFLGVVNYGYTF
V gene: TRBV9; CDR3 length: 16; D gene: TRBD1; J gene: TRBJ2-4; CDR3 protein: CASSDGTGDQWDIQYF
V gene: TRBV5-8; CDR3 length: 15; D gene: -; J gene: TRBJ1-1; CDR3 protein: CASSLGLGLNTEAFF
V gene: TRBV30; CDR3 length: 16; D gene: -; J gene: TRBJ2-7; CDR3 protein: CAWSVLMRGRSYEQYF
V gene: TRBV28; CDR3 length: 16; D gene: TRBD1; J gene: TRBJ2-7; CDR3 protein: CASSLRLGTGSYEQYF
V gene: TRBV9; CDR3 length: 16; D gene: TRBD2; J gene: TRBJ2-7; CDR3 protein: CASSVGLAESSYEQYF
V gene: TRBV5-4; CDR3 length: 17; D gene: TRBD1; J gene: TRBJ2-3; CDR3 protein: CASSVDRGHIRTDTQYF
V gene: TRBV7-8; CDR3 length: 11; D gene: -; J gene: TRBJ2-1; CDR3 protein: CASRTGTTWFF
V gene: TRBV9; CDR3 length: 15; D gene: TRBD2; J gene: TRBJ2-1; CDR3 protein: CASSTRLAGYNEQFF
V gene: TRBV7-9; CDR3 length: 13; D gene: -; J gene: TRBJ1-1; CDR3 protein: CASIPEGRAEAFF